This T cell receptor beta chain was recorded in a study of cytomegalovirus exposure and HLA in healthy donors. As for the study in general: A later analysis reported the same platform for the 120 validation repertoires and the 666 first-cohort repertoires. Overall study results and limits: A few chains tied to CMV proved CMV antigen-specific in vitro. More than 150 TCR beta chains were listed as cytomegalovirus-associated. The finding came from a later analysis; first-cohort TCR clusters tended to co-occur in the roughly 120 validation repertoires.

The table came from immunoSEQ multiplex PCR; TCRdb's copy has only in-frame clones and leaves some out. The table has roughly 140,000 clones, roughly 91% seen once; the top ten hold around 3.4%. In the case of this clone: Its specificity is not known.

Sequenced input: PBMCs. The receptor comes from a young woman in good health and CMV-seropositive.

The CDR3 region is CASSPRQGQNTGELFF. The CDR3 region has the DNA TGTGCCAGCTCACCAAGACAGGGGCAGAACACCGGGGAGCTGTTTTTT. This chain connects TRBV18 to TRBJ2-2, with 8 bases matching TRBD1. V gave up 2 bases and J gave up 1 base; unmatched junction bases: 3. In germline, CDR1 is KGHSH, CDR2 LQKENI. The CDR3 is made up of 16 amino acids.